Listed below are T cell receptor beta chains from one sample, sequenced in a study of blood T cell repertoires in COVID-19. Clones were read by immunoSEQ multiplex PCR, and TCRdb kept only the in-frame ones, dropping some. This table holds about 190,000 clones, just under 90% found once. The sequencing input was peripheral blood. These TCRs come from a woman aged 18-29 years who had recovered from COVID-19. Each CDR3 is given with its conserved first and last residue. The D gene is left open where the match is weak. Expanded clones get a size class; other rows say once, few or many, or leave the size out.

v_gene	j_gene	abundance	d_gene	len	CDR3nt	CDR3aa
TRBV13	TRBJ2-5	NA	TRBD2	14	TGTGCCAGCAGACCCTTAGCGGGAGGTGAGACCCAGTACTTC	CASRPLAGGETQYF
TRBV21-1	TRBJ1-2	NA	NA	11	TGTGCCACCCTCTCTAACTATGGCTACACCTTC	CATLSNYGYTF
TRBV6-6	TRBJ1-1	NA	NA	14	TGTGCCAGCAGAGCAGGACGGCGGGACACTGAAGCTTTCTTT	CASRAGRRDTEAFF
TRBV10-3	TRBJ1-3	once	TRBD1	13	TGTGCCATCGCAGGACAGGGCACGAACACCATATATTTT	CAIAGQGTNTIYF
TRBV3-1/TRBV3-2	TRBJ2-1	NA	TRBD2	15	TGTGCCAGCGAACTAGCGGGGGGGCGGTACAATGAGCAGTTCTTC	CASELAGGRYNEQFF
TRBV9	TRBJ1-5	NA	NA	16	TGTGCCAGCAGCCCCACAGGTACAGGGCCCGGTCAGCCCCAGCATTTT	CASSPTGTGPGQPQHF
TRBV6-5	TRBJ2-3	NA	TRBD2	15	TGTGCCAGCAGTTCAAGCGGGGGGAAAGGAGATACGCAGTATTTT	CASSSSGGKGDTQYF
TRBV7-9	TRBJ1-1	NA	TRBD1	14	TGTGCCAGCAGCTTAACAGGGGGGAACACTGAAGCTTTCTTT	CASSLTGGNTEAFF
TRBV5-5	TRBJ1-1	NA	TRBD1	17	TGTGCCAGCAGCCCTATCCGACAGGGCTGGATGAACACTGAAGCTTTCTTT	CASSPIRQGWMNTEAFF
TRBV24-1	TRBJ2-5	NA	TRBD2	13	TGTGCCACCAGACTAGCGGGACAAGAGACCCAGTACTTC	CATRLAGQETQYF
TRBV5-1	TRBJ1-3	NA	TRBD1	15	TGCGCCAGCAGCCTCGGGACAGGGGCTGGAAACACCATATATTTT	CASSLGTGAGNTIYF
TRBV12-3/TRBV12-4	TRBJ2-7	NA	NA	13	TGTGCCAGCAGTTGGACAAGTACCTACGAGCAGTACTTC	CASSWTSTYEQYF
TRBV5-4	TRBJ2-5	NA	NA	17	TGTGCCAGCAGCTTCCGGGGTACTTTATCAATCCAAGAGACCCAGTACTTC	CASSFRGTLSIQETQYF
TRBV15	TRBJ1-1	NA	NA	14	TGTGCCACCAGCAGAGGTTCACAGGGCTCTGAAGCTTTCTTT	CATSRGSQGSEAFF
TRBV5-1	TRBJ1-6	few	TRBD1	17	TGCGCCAGCAGCTTGGGGACAGGGAGCTCCTATAATTCACCCCTCCACTTT	CASSLGTGSSYNSPLHF
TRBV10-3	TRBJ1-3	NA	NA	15	TGTGCCATCAGTCCAGTCCAGGTCTCTGGAAACACCATATATTTT	CAISPVQVSGNTIYF
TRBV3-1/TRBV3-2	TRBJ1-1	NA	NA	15	TGTGCCAGCAGCCAAGCTCGGGGGATGTTGTCTGAAGCTTTCTTT	CASSQARGMLSEAFF
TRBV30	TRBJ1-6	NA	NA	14	TGTGCCTGGAGAAGGCAGGGGATTTGGTCACCCCTCCACTTT	CAWRRQGIWSPLHF
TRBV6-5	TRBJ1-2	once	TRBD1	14	TGTGCCACACACAACAGGGGGGAAGTATATGGCTACACCTTC	CATHNRGEVYGYTF
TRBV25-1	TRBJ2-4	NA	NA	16	TGTGCCAGCAGTGAATTGGACAACTTAGCCAAAAACATTCAGTACTTC	CASSELDNLAKNIQYF
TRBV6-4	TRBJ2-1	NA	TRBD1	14	TGTGCCAGCAGCCCCGGGACAGGAGCTAATGAGCAGTTCTTC	CASSPGTGANEQFF
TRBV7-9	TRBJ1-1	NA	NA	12	TGTGCCAGCAGCTTCTCCGGTCTGGAAGCTTTCTTT	CASSFSGLEAFF
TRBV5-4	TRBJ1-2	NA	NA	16	TGTGCCAGCAGCTTGGAGTTTCAGGGCCCCCGAGGAGGCTACACCTTC	CASSLEFQGPRGGYTF
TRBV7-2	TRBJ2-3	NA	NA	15	TGTGCCAGCACCCGGGGACTTCATTCCACAGATACGCAGTATTTT	CASTRGLHSTDTQYF
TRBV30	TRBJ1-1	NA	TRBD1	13	TGTGCCTGGAGTTTGCCAGGGGGCGTCGAAGCTTTCTTT	CAWSLPGGVEAFF
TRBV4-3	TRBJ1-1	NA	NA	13	TGCGCCAGCAGCCGGACAACGAACACTGAAGCTTTCTTT	CASSRTTNTEAFF
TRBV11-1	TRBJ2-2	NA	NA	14	TGTGCCAGCAGCGGTAGGACACCCACCGGGGAGCTGTTTTTT	CASSGRTPTGELFF
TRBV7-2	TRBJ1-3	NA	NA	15	TGTGCCAGCAGCCCCGGGGGGGCGTTGAGGAACACCATATATTTT	CASSPGGALRNTIYF
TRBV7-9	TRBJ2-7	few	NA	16	TGTGCCAGCAGCCCTGCGGGACAGCGATCCTCCTACGAGCAGTACTTC	CASSPAGQRSSYEQYF
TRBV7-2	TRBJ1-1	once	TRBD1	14	TGTGCCAGCAGCCCCGACAGGGGTGTCACTGAAGCTTTCTTT	CASSPDRGVTEAFF
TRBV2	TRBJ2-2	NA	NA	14	TGTGCCAGCAAACCTAGCTTAAACACCGGGGAGCTGTTTTTT	CASKPSLNTGELFF
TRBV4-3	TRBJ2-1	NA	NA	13	TGCGCCAGCAGCCAAGATTCGGAGTATGAGCAGTTCTTC	CASSQDSEYEQFF
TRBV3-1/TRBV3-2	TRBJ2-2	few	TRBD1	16	TGTGCCAGCAGCCAAGCGGGACAGGGAAACACCGGGGAGCTGTTTTTT	CASSQAGQGNTGELFF
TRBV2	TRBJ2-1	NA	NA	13	TGTGCCAGCGCGTTTCAGGGTTACAATGAGCAGTTCTTC	CASAFQGYNEQFF
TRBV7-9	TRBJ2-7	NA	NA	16	TGTGCCAGCAGCTTATCCGGGACAATCATCCCCTACGAGCAGTACTTC	CASSLSGTIIPYEQYF
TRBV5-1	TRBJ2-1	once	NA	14	TGCGCCAGCAGCACTTCGGGAAGGAACAATGAGCAGTTCTTC	CASSTSGRNNEQFF
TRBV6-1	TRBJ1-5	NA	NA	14	TGTGCCAGCAGTGATCCGGGTCCCTATCAGCCCCAGCATTTT	CASSDPGPYQPQHF
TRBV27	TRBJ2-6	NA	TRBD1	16	TGTGCCAGCAGGAGACAGGGGGCAAAAGGGGCCAACGTCCTGACTTTC	CASRRQGAKGANVLTF
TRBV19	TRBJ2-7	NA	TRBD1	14	TGTGCCAGTAGCAGACAGGGAAGCTCCTACGAGCAGTACTTC	CASSRQGSSYEQYF
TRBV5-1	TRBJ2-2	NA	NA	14	TGCGCCAGCAGCCTGGAGGACGGGGCCGGGGAGCTGTTTTTT	CASSLEDGAGELFF